This T cell receptor beta chain was obtained from a study of shared clonotypes between healthy human individuals. For the study at large: Each donor's CD8 memory used one plate, CD8 naive two, each CD4 subset three. Study results and caveats: Represented diversity (both genetic and exposure-history) was limited by the small number of donors. Researchers found naive subsets generally carried larger estimated richness than memory subsets.

This clone came up once. As yet, its antigen is unknown. Caucasian adults residing in Nashville, Tennessee made up all the donors. Trimming stripped 11 bases from V and 2 bases from J, with 16 bases between. The CDR3 loop spans 13 amino acids. Germline CDR1 reads MNHEY; CDR2 reads SMNVEV (reference sequence). Data came from immunoSEQ multiplex PCR; TCRdb stores just in-frame clones and leaves some out. The sample lists 2.3 million or so clones, 80% to 95% occurring once. Sequenced sample: naive CD4+ T cells from PBMCs. Noted subset: CD45RA+ positively selected. This clonotype was sampled from a man younger than 30 in good health. Some clones in this sample may be carry-over from other donors' samples. The chain recombines TRBV27 with TRBJ2-7; unclear D gene. DNA of the CDR3: TGTGCCGGGCCCCCGGGCAGAACCTACGAGCAGTACTTC. Amino acid sequence: CAGPPGRTYEQYF.